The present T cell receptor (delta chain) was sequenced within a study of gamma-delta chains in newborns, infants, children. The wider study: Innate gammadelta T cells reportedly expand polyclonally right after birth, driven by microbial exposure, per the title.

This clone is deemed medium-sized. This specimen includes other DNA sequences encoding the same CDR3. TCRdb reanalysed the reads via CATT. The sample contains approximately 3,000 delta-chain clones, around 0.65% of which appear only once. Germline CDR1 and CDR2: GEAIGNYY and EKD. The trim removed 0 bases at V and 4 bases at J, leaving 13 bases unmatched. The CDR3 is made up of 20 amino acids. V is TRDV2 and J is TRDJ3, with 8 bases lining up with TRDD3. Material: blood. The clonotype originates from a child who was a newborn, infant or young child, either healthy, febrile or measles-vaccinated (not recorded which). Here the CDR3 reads CACDTVWGIDLSWDTRQMFF. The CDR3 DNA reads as TGTGCCTGTGACACCGTTTGGGGGATCGACCTCTCTTGGGACACCCGACAGATGTTTTTC.